Listed below are T cell receptor beta chains from one sample, sequenced in a study of blood T cell repertoires in COVID-19. Only in-frame clones appear in the TCRdb table, and some are missing; sequencing was by immunoSEQ multiplex PCR. The sample consists of around 140,000 clones, 87% of them appearing once. Sequences were obtained from PBMCs or T cells enriched from blood (not recorded which). The receptor set was obtained from a woman aged 40 to 50 who had been exposed to COVID-19. Each CDR3 is given with its conserved first and last residue. The D gene is left open where the match is weak. Not every row has a clone size; where given, it reads once, few, many or a size class.

v_gene: TRBV7-8
j_gene: TRBJ2-4
abundance: few
d_gene: TRBD2
CDR3aa: CASSPRPEGLAGGRAKNIQYF
CDR3nt: TGTGCCAGCAGCCCAAGACCAGAGGGACTAGCGGGAGGGCGAGCCAAAAACATTCAGTACTTC

v_gene: TRBV5-4
j_gene: TRBJ1-2
abundance: once
d_gene: .
CDR3aa: CASSLNRADYGYTF
CDR3nt: TGTGCCAGCAGCTTGAACAGGGCCGACTATGGCTACACCTTC

v_gene: TRBV14
j_gene: TRBJ1-1
abundance: .
d_gene: .
CDR3aa: CASSQDVRLSGAFF
CDR3nt: TGTGCCAGCAGCCAAGACGTCAGACTGAGCGGGGCTTTCTTT

v_gene: TRBV29-1
j_gene: TRBJ1-3
abundance: few
d_gene: .
CDR3aa: CSVGSRTALSGNTIYF
CDR3nt: TGCAGCGTCGGGTCCAGAACCGCTCTCTCTGGAAACACCATATATTTT

v_gene: TRBV7-2
j_gene: TRBJ1-5
abundance: once
d_gene: .
CDR3aa: CASSLVGRSSNQPQHF
CDR3nt: TGTGCCAGCAGCTTAGTTGGTCGGTCGAGCAATCAGCCCCAGCATTTT

v_gene: TRBV4-1
j_gene: TRBJ1-6
abundance: .
d_gene: .
CDR3aa: CASSQDGAGNSPLHF
CDR3nt: TGCGCCAGCAGCCAAGATGGGGCAGGAAATTCACCCCTCCACTTT

v_gene: TRBV10-1
j_gene: TRBJ2-1
abundance: .
d_gene: TRBD2
CDR3aa: CASSPNSGGAGNEQFF
CDR3nt: TGCGCCAGCAGCCCCAATAGCGGGGGGGCCGGGAATGAGCAGTTCTTC

v_gene: TRBV11-2
j_gene: TRBJ2-5
abundance: .
d_gene: .
CDR3aa: CASSSGGETQYF
CDR3nt: TGTGCCAGCAGTTCCGGGGGAGAGACCCAGTACTTC

v_gene: TRBV6-5
j_gene: TRBJ1-2
abundance: few
d_gene: TRBD1
CDR3aa: CASSQGQGVNGYTF
CDR3nt: TGTGCCAGCAGCCAGGGACAGGGTGTGAATGGCTACACCTTC

v_gene: TRBV27
j_gene: TRBJ2-2
abundance: .
d_gene: .
CDR3aa: CASSPIAAPGELFF
CDR3nt: TGTGCCAGCAGTCCGATAGCGGCCCCCGGGGAGCTGTTTTTT

v_gene: TRBV27
j_gene: TRBJ1-4
abundance: once
d_gene: TRBD1
CDR3aa: CASRKQGANEKLFF
CDR3nt: TGTGCCAGCAGGAAACAGGGGGCTAATGAAAAACTGTTTTTT

v_gene: TRBV20-1
j_gene: TRBJ2-4
abundance: .
d_gene: .
CDR3aa: CSASSGVGTKNIQYF
CDR3nt: TGCAGTGCTAGTTCGGGGGTCGGGACCAAAAACATTCAGTACTTC

v_gene: TRBV6-6
j_gene: TRBJ2-2
abundance: .
d_gene: TRBD1
CDR3aa: CASSRRQGDTGELFF
CDR3nt: TGTGCCAGCAGCCGACGACAGGGTGACACCGGGGAGCTGTTTTTT

v_gene: TRBV21-1
j_gene: TRBJ1-2
abundance: .
d_gene: .
CDR3aa: CASSKGQVVF
CDR3nt: TGTGCCAGCAGCAAAGGCCAGGTCGTCTTC

v_gene: TRBV5-1
j_gene: TRBJ1-4
abundance: .
d_gene: .
CDR3aa: CASSLDSPNEKLFF
CDR3nt: TGCGCCAGCAGCTTAGACAGCCCTAATGAAAAACTGTTTTTT

v_gene: TRBV3-1/TRBV3-2
j_gene: TRBJ2-7
abundance: .
d_gene: TRBD2
CDR3aa: CASSPGSGGVYEQYF
CDR3nt: TGTGCCAGCAGCCCCGGATCGGGGGGGGTCTACGAGCAGTACTTC

v_gene: TRBV7-2
j_gene: TRBJ1-2
abundance: .
d_gene: .
CDR3aa: CASSLARGYGYTF
CDR3nt: TGTGCCAGCAGCTTAGCGCGGGGATATGGCTACACCTTC

v_gene: TRBV4-3
j_gene: TRBJ1-4
abundance: once
d_gene: .
CDR3aa: CASSQNPPGSYEKLFF
CDR3nt: TGCGCCAGCAGCCAGAATCCCCCGGGAAGTTATGAAAAACTGTTTTTT

v_gene: TRBV9
j_gene: TRBJ2-1
abundance: .
d_gene: TRBD1
CDR3aa: CASTTGQGRDEQFF
CDR3nt: TGTGCCAGCACAACCGGACAGGGCAGGGATGAGCAGTTCTTC

v_gene: TRBV12-5
j_gene: TRBJ2-3
abundance: .
d_gene: .
CDR3aa: CASGLVQGHTDTQYF
CDR3nt: TGTGCTAGTGGTTTGGTCCAGGGCCACACAGATACGCAGTATTTT

v_gene: TRBV6-5
j_gene: TRBJ1-1
abundance: once
d_gene: .
CDR3aa: CASSQGLNTEAFF
CDR3nt: TGTGCCAGCAGTCAGGGGCTGAACACTGAAGCTTTCTTT

v_gene: TRBV6-1
j_gene: TRBJ1-1
abundance: .
d_gene: .
CDR3aa: CASSEAGTRNTEAFF
CDR3nt: TGTGCCAGCAGTGAAGCGGGGACAAGAAACACTGAAGCTTTCTTT

v_gene: TRBV18
j_gene: TRBJ1-1
abundance: once
d_gene: TRBD1
CDR3aa: CASSPSGQGPNTEAFF
CDR3nt: TGTGCCAGCTCACCCTCGGGACAGGGGCCAAACACTGAAGCTTTCTTT

v_gene: TRBV5-4
j_gene: TRBJ1-1
abundance: once
d_gene: .
CDR3aa: CASSPGLSRVNTEAFF
CDR3nt: TGTGCCAGCAGCCCAGGACTGTCCCGTGTGAACACTGAAGCTTTCTTT

v_gene: TRBV3-1/TRBV3-2
j_gene: TRBJ1-2
abundance: .
d_gene: .
CDR3aa: CASSQAGRVGNYGYTF
CDR3nt: TGTGCCAGCAGCCAAGCCGGGAGAGTTGGTAACTATGGCTACACCTTC

v_gene: TRBV27
j_gene: TRBJ1-5
abundance: .
d_gene: TRBD1
CDR3aa: CASSFTGGAQPQHF
CDR3nt: TGTGCCAGCAGTTTTACAGGGGGCGCGCAGCCCCAGCATTTT

v_gene: TRBV18
j_gene: TRBJ1-4
abundance: .
d_gene: .
CDR3aa: CASSPRQATNEKLFF
CDR3nt: TGTGCCAGCTCCCCGAGACAGGCAACTAATGAAAAACTGTTTTTT

v_gene: TRBV3-1/TRBV3-2
j_gene: TRBJ1-3
abundance: .
d_gene: .
CDR3aa: CASSQDNSGNTIYF
CDR3nt: TGTGCCAGCAGCCAAGATAACAGCGGAAACACCATATATTTT

v_gene: TRBV7-9
j_gene: TRBJ1-1
abundance: .
d_gene: .
CDR3aa: CASSGGFF
CDR3nt: TGTGCCAGCAGCGGAGGTTTCTTT

v_gene: TRBV7-2
j_gene: TRBJ2-5
abundance: .
d_gene: TRBD2
CDR3aa: CASSLKRRAGAGETQYF
CDR3nt: TGTGCCAGCAGCTTAAAGAGGCGAGCGGGGGCGGGAGAGACCCAGTACTTC

v_gene: TRBV5-1
j_gene: TRBJ2-3
abundance: .
d_gene: .
CDR3aa: CASSSQGTDTQYF
CDR3nt: TGCGCCAGCAGCTCACAGGGAACAGATACGCAGTATTTT

v_gene: TRBV19
j_gene: TRBJ1-2
abundance: .
d_gene: .
CDR3aa: CASRSGELIYGYTF
CDR3nt: TGTGCCAGTAGATCGGGAGAGCTCATCTATGGCTACACCTTC

v_gene: TRBV27
j_gene: TRBJ1-4
abundance: .
d_gene: TRBD1
CDR3aa: CASSPSGTGREKLFF
CDR3nt: TGTGCCAGCAGCCCCTCCGGGACAGGGCGTGAAAAACTGTTTTTT

v_gene: TRBV7-2
j_gene: TRBJ1-1
abundance: once
d_gene: .
CDR3aa: CASSSSYGNTEAFF
CDR3nt: TGTGCCAGCAGCTCATCGTACGGGAACACTGAAGCTTTCTTT

v_gene: TRBV9
j_gene: TRBJ2-7
abundance: .
d_gene: TRBD2
CDR3aa: CASSETSGGAAEQYF
CDR3nt: TGTGCCAGCAGCGAGACGAGCGGGGGGGCCGCCGAGCAGTACTTC

v_gene: TRBV5-1
j_gene: TRBJ2-3
abundance: .
d_gene: TRBD1
CDR3aa: CASSRGQGITDTQYF
CDR3nt: TGCGCCAGCAGCCGGGGACAGGGGATAACAGATACGCAGTATTTT

v_gene: TRBV2
j_gene: TRBJ1-1
abundance: .
d_gene: TRBD1
CDR3aa: CASSVSGGVATEAFF
CDR3nt: TGTGCCAGCAGTGTGTCAGGGGGAGTTGCCACTGAAGCTTTCTTT

v_gene: TRBV9
j_gene: TRBJ2-1
abundance: .
d_gene: TRBD2
CDR3aa: CASTPGGSSYNEQFF
CDR3nt: TGTGCCAGCACCCCGGGGGGGAGCTCCTACAATGAGCAGTTCTTC